This T cell receptor (beta chain) was documented in a study of STAT5B mutations in CD4+ large granular lymphocyte leukemia. Across the whole study: Among healthy controls, a particular HLA allele went with more CDR3 'QG' motifs.

Germline V gene lookup returns CDR1 SGHRS and CDR2 YFSETQ. The CDR3 has 16 amino acids. The V segment lost 4 bases and the J segment 0 bases; nucleotides outside the gene matches: 7. Profiling relied on immunoSEQ multiplex PCR, and the TCRdb table lists in-frame clones only, not all of them. The table includes 20,000 or so clones, 70% to 75% detected once. Sequenced: CD4+ T cells from blood buffy coats. The receptor's source is a human donor in good health. The chain combines TRBV5-1 with TRBJ2-1; 7 nucleotides line up with TRBD1. The CDR3 here is CASSVQTGSSYNEQFF. The DNA of the CDR3 is TGCGCCAGCAGCGTCCAGACAGGGAGCTCCTACAATGAGCAGTTCTTC.